This TCR beta chain was captured by sequencing in a study of Graves' ophthalmopathy and Graves' hyperthyroidism. The study, taken as a whole, reports: Blood contained most expanded thyroid clonotypes exceeding 0.001 frequency.

The ends were cut back, 0 bases at V and 4 bases at J, with 14 bases in the middle. The V gene's germline CDR1 is MNHEY and CDR2 SVGAGI. The CDR3 is 16 residues long. Comment on this clonotype: The antigen is undetermined.

TCR beta CDR3 amplification used RNA transcripts. First-round RT-PCR used HTBI primers; second-round multiplex PCR followed. MiXCR, applied by TCRdb to the multiplex PCR reads, yields one record per CDR3 protein. The data hold about 550,000 distinct CDR3 sequences, with under 45% observed a single time. Only newly diagnosed hyperthyroidism patients aged 18 to 65, with under 2 months' duration, were enrolled. Exclusion criteria comprised other autoimmune diseases, uncontrolled infections, pregnancy or lactation in patients. The receptor was derived from an adult man with Graves' hyperthyroidism. Material: peripheral blood or thyroid tissue (not recorded which). The V and J genes are TRBV6-5 and TRBJ2-3; tentative D call: TRBD1 (6 bases). The CDR3 DNA is TGTGCCAGCAGTTACTCGGCGACAGGTCTGGCAGATACGCAGTATTTT. This encodes CASSYSATGLADTQYF.